This TCR beta chain came from a study of blood T cell repertoires in COVID-19. For the study at large: Spain, Italy and the United States supplied samples that represented acute and convalescent COVID-19.

Here immunoSEQ multiplex PCR was the method, and the copy in TCRdb shows in-frame clones only, minus some. The table lists roughly 190,000 clones, around 80% of them singletons. The CDR3 extends over 14 amino acids. CDR1 and CDR2 (germline): SGHRS, YFSETQ. The trim removed 6 bases at V and 1 base at J, leaving 4 bases unmatched. The receptor was derived from a human donor in a cohort sampled during active COVID-19. The sequencing input was peripheral blood. The chain links TRBV5-1 to TRBJ2-3; 8 bases map to TRBD1. CDR3 amino acids: CASTTGQGTDTQYF. The DNA for the CDR3 is TGCGCCAGCACAACGGGACAGGGCACAGATACGCAGTATTTT.